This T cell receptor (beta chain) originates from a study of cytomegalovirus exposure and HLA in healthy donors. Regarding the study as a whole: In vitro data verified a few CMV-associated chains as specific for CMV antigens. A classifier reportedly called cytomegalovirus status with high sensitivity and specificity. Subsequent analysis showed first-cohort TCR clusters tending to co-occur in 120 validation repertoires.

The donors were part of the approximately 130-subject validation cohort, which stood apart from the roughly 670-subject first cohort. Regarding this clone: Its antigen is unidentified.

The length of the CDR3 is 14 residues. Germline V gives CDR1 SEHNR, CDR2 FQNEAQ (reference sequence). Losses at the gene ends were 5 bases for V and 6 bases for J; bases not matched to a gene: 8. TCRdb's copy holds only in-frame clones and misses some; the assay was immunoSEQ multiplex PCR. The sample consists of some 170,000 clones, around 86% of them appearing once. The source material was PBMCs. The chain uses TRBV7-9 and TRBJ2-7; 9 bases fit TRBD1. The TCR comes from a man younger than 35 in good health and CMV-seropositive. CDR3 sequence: CASSLSTGGGEQYF. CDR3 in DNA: TGTGCCAGCAGCCTTAGTACAGGGGGCGGCGAGCAGTACTTC.